This TCR beta chain originates from a study of blood T cell repertoires in COVID-19. Repertoires were generated with immunoSEQ multiplex PCR, while TCRdb's copy carries only in-frame clones and drops some. This table has approximately 180,000 clones, more than 75% appearing once. In Seattle, patients joined the study during active infection and were tracked longitudinally. The J segment lost 4 bases and the V segment lost 4 bases, leaving 8 bases of the junction unmatched. The CDR3 is made up of 17 amino acids. From germline, CDR1 is SGHTA and CDR2 FQGNSA. The sequenced sample consisted of peripheral blood. The sequence came from a person aged 70 to 85 with COVID-19, enrolled during active disease. The chain links TRBV7-2 to TRBJ2-2, with 11 positions matching TRBD2. The CDR3 region is CASSYQLAGAGTGELFF. CDR3 in DNA: TGTGCCAGCAGCTACCAACTAGCGGGAGCGGGCACCGGGGAGCTGTTTTTT. The entire variable domain, with the rest obtained from reference TRBV7-2 and TRBJ2-2, is as follows: GAGVSQSPSNKVTEKGKDVELRCDPISGHTALYWYRQSLGQGLEFLIYFQGNSAPDKSGLPSDRFSAERTGGSVSTLTIQRTQQEDSAVYLCASSYQLAGAGTGELFFGEGSRLTVL.